A single sample is the source of the 8 T cell receptor beta chains below, sequenced in a study of blood T cell repertoires in COVID-19. Sequencing used immunoSEQ multiplex PCR; TCRdb keeps in-frame clones, though not all of them. The data contain approximately 54,000 clones, roughly four fifths of them singletons. Sequencing was performed on peripheral blood. The source of these receptors is a woman in her sixties with acute or convalescent COVID-19.

This chain uses TRBV13 with TRBJ2-7; TRBD2 matches at 9 bases. The CDR3 spans 16 residues. The junction had 12 bases not matched to a gene; V was cut back by 0 bases and J by 9 bases. Germline V gives CDR1 PRHDT, CDR2 FYEKMQ (reference sequence). This chain's CDR3 is CASSLGLAGGPQGQYF. CDR3 nucleotides: TGTGCCAGCAGCTTAGGCCTGGCGGGAGGGCCTCAAGGGCAGTACTTC. The full variable domain, its missing parts supplied by reference TRBV13 and TRBJ2-7, is AAGVIQSPRHLIKEKRETATLKCYPIPRHDTVYWYQQGPGQDPQFLISFYEKMQSDKGSIPDRFSAQQFSDYHSELNMSSLELGDSALYFCASSLGLAGGPQGQYFGPGTRLTVT.

The rearrangement joins TRBV19 to TRBJ1-1, with D possibly TRBD1 on 6 matching bases. The germline CDR1 and CDR2 sequences are LNHDA and SQIVND (reference sequence). The germline V and J ends were trimmed by 5 bases and 1 base, with 11 bases remaining between them. There are 14 residues in the CDR3. The CDR3 region has the DNA TGTGCCAGTAGTCCCCGGGGGGCGAACACTGAAGCTTTCTTT. The encoded protein is CASSPRGANTEAFF. Based on the CDR3 plus reference TRBV19 and TRBJ1-1, the full variable domain is DGGITQSPKYLFRKEGQNVTLSCEQNLNHDAMYWYRQDPGQGLRLIYYSQIVNDFQKGDIAEGYSVSREKKESFPLTVTSAQKNPTAFYLCASSPRGANTEAFFGQGTRLTVV.

J is TRBJ1-5 and V is TRBV30; 7 bases fit TRBD1. This CDR3 spans 14 amino acids. Germline V gives CDR1 GTSNPN, CDR2 SVGIG (reference sequence). V lost 1 base, J lost 7 bases, and 7 bases stayed unmatched. CDR3 sequence reads: CAWSDDRAGQPQHF. The CDR3 DNA reads TGTGCCTGGAGTGACGACAGGGCGGGACAGCCCCAGCATTTT.

This sequence joins TRBV6-5 and TRBJ1-2; D gene unclear. CDR3 length: 13 amino acids. The V gene's germline CDR1 is MNHEY and CDR2 SVGAGI. The V end lost 5 bases, the J end lost 1 base, and 8 bases lay between the germline ends. The CDR3: CASSPHSNYGYTF. CDR3 bases: TGTGCCAGCAGTCCACACAGTAACTATGGCTACACCTTC.

The rearrangement uses TRBV7-2 and TRBJ2-3, with 7 bases identical to TRBD2. The CDR3 totals 14 residues. V shed 3 bases, J shed 4 bases, and the junction held 4 bases outside the gene matches. CDR1 is SGHTA and CDR2 is FQGNSA in the germline V gene. CDR3 bases: TGTGCCAGCAGCTTCCAACTAGCGTCAGATACGCAGTATTTT. It yields the protein CASSFQLASDTQYF.

V is TRBV5-1 and J is TRBJ2-1, with 7 bases lining up with TRBD2. This CDR3 is built from 14 residues. Germline V gene sequence: CDR1 SGHRS, CDR2 YFSETQ. After removal of 4 bases from V and 3 bases from J, the junction contained 4 bases not matched to a gene. The CDR3 region has the DNA TGCGCCAGCAGCCCCCGGACTAGCTACAATGAGCAGTTCTTC. Its translation is CASSPRTSYNEQFF. Full variable domain (rest looked up from reference TRBV5-1 and TRBJ2-1): KAGVTQTPRYLIKTRGQQVTLSCSPISGHRSVSWYQQTPGQGLQFLFEYFSETQRNKGNFPGRFSGRQFSNSRSEMNVSTLELGDSALYLCASSPRTSYNEQFFGPGTRLTVL.

This sequence joins TRBV7-8 and TRBJ2-5; 11 bases align to TRBD2. Looked up from germline, CDR1 is SGHVS and CDR2 is FQNEAQ. The CDR3 runs to 15 residues. The J segment lost 5 bases and the V segment lost 5 bases, leaving 7 bases of the junction unmatched. The CDR3 region is CASSQGLAAGETQYF. In nucleotides, the CDR3 is TGTGCCAGCAGCCAGGGACTAGCGGCAGGGGAGACCCAGTACTTC.

The chain employs TRBV28 and TRBJ1-6; no clear D. Germline V gives CDR1 MDHEN, CDR2 SYDVKM. V was trimmed by 7 bases and J by 6 bases, leaving 10 bases between them. CDR3 size: 13 residues. The CDR3 region is CASTLSGNSPLHF. CDR3 coding DNA: TGTGCCAGCACCCTTTCGGGTAATTCACCCCTCCACTTT.